The clone carrying this TCR beta chain was seen a handful of times. This entry is derived from a study of OX40 agonist ivuxolimab in advanced cancers. Study overall: Among those treated, three patients had partial responses, one with hepatocellular carcinoma and two with cutaneous melanoma.

TCRdb keeps only in-frame clones here, not all; method: immunoSEQ multiplex PCR. The table shows about 46,000 clones, with more than 75% occurring only once. The germline gives CDR1 KGHSY, CDR2 FQNENV. V was pared by 2 bases and J by 8 bases, with 15 bases between. The CDR3 length is 15 residues. The chain uses TRBV16 and TRBJ1-4; TRBD1 is a possible D gene (6 bases). This material consisted of CD4+ or CD8+ T cells sorted from blood, taken in a trial of the OX40 agonist ivuxolimab. The TCR comes from an adult with an advanced solid tumor such as melanoma, head and neck, liver or kidney cancer. Written as DNA, the CDR3 is TGTGCCAGCAGCCAAGGGACAAGACTTGGGGAAAAACTGTTTTTT. It codes for CASSQGTRLGEKLFF. The whole variable domain, filled in from reference TRBV16 and TRBJ1-4, reads GEEVAQTPKHLVRGEGQKAKLYCAPIKGHSYVFWYQQVLKNEFKFLISFQNENVFDETGMPKERFSAKCLPNSPCSLEIQATKLEDSAVYFCASSQGTRLGEKLFFGSGTQLSVL.